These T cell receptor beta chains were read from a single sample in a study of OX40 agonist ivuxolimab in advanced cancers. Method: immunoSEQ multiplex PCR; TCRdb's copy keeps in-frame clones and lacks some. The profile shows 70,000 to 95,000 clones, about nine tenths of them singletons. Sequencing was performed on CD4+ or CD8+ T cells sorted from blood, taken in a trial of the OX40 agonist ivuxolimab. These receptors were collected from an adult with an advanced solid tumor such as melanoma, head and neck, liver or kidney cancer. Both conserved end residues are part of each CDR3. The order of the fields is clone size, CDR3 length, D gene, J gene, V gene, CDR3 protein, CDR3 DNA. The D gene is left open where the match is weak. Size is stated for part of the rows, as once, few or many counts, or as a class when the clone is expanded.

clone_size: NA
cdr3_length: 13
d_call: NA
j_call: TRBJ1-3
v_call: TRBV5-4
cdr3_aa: CASSVSQGNTIYF
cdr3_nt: TGTGCCAGCAGCGTAAGCCAGGGAAACACCATATATTTT

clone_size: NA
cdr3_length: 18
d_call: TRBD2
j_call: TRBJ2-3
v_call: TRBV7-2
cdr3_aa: CASSLAAGTSGLTDTQYF
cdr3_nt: TGTGCCAGCAGCTTAGCAGCCGGGACTAGCGGGCTGACAGATACGCAGTATTTT

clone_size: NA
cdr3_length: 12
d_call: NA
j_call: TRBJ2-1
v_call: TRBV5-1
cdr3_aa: CASSLTENEQFF
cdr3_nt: TGCGCCAGCAGCTTGACAGAGAATGAGCAGTTCTTC

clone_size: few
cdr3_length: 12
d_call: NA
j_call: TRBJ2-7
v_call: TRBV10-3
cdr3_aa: CAISEWGYEQYF
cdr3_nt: TGTGCCATCAGTGAATGGGGCTACGAGCAGTACTTC

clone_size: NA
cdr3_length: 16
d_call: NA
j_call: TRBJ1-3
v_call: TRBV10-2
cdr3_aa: CASSESIAATGNTIYF
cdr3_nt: TGCGCCAGCAGTGAGTCGATCGCGGCCACTGGAAACACCATATATTTT

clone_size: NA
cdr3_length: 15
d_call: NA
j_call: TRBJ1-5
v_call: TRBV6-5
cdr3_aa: CASSLTRGINQPQHF
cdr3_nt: TGTGCCAGCAGCCTGACCCGGGGGATCAATCAGCCCCAGCATTTT

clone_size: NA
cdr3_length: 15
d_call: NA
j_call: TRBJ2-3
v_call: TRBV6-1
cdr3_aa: CASSAARSYTDTQYF
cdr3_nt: TGTGCCAGCAGTGCGGCCAGGTCCTATACAGATACGCAGTATTTT

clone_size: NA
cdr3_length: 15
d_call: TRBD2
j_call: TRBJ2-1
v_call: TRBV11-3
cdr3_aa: CASSLGLASSNEQFF
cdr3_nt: TGTGCCAGCAGCTTGGGACTAGCGTCCTCCAATGAGCAGTTCTTC

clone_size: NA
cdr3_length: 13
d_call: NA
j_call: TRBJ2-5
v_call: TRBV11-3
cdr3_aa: CASSLSVQETQYF
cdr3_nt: TGTGCCAGCAGCTTGAGTGTCCAAGAGACCCAGTACTTC

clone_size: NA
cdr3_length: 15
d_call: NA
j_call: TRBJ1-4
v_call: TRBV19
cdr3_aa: CASSIGRRKGGKLFF
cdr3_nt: TGTGCCAGTAGTATAGGGCGAAGGAAAGGAGGAAAACTGTTTTTT